This T cell receptor beta chain emerged from a study of blood T cells in healthy people across ages. Study context: Template switching recovered approximately one barcoded beta molecule for every two T cells.

Peripheral blood was drawn, ten milliliters per donor. Per-sample yields of isolated PBMCs were at least 6 million. Combining a sample-barcoded 5' primer with a J-beta primer mix, a second PCR ran for about 7 to 12 cycles. TCRdb re-derived calls from the 5' RACE reads in MiXCR, one entry per CDR3 protein. Among some 1.4 million distinct CDR3 sequences, roughly 45% were seen once, and the ten largest hold 7% to 9%. The CDR3 length is 14 residues. Trimming left V 2 bases short and J 4 bases short, with 8 bases between. Germline values: CDR1 SEHNR, CDR2 FQNEAQ (reference sequence). Study-level findings and limits: Age advanced and TCR beta diversity per million T cells fell, roughly linearly.

This clonotype was seen just once. What it binds is unknown. The source is a woman aged 18-35 years in good health. Sequencing was carried out using blood. The chain is built from TRBV7-9 and TRBJ1-4, with D hard to call. CDR3 bases: TGTGCCAGCAGCTTATTAGGCCTTAATGAAAAACTGTTTTTT. This encodes CASSLLGLNEKLFF.